The clone carrying this TCR beta chain was found a few times. Its antigen is undetermined. CDR3 size: 14 residues. Trimming took 4 bases from V and 7 from J; bases not matched to a gene: 7. Germline CDR1 is LNHDA and CDR2 is SQIVND (reference sequence). This sample was included in a study of T cell repertoires in cytomegalovirus infection. Study-wide background: Indications came from public TCR beta signatures; they pointed to CMV infection and to a matching HLA type.

Points from the study as a whole: Dominating the ex vivo response were TCR beta clonotypes that were CMV-specific and HLA-C-restricted.

TCRdb redid the calling of the reads with MiXCR, one entry per CDR3 protein. The table lists more than 140,000 distinct CDR3 sequences, 6.5% of them singletons. This receptor was taken from a human donor in good health (CMV status not recorded). Some clones in this sample may be carry-over from other donors' samples. This chain uses TRBV19 with TRBJ1-2; TRBD1 matches 9 bases. Sequenced material: PBMCs. DNA of the CDR3: TGTGCCAGTAGTACCGGACAGGGGCGAAGTGGCTACACCTTC. It specifies CASSTGQGRSGYTF.